This T cell receptor (beta chain) came from a study of T cell changes during pregnancy in multiple sclerosis. Repertoires were generated with immunoSEQ multiplex PCR, while TCRdb's copy carries only in-frame clones and drops some. The sample has some 80,000 clones, about 94% seen once. This clone was seen just once. A read error may produce the germline difference seen at one junction end. This CDR3 contains 14 residues. Germline CDR1 reads LNHNV; CDR2 reads YYDKDF (reference sequence). Sequenced material: peripheral blood, taken in the third trimester of pregnancy. The gene calls are TRBV15 and TRBJ2-3; D may be TRBD1 (5 bases). The receptor comes from a female donor with multiple sclerosis, enrolled in a pregnancy study. The CDR3 protein is CATSRDPGLDSQYF. The CDR3 DNA reads TGTGCCACCAGCAGAGATCCAGGGCTAGATTCGCAGTATTTT.